Each of the 7 T cell receptor beta chains below was sequenced from the same sample in a study of Graves' ophthalmopathy and Graves' hyperthyroidism. Amplifying from RNA transcripts, the study obtained TCR beta CDR3 regions. HTBI-primed first-round RT-PCR preceded second-round multiplex PCR. One entry per CDR3 protein results from TCRdb running MiXCR on the multiplex PCR reads. Of over a million distinct CDR3 sequences listed, less than 45% are singletons. Sequenced: peripheral blood or thyroid tissue (not recorded which). The receptors come from an adult man with Graves' hyperthyroidism.

This clonotype turned up a few times. The chain is built from TRBV7-9 and TRBJ1-3, with no clear D. Germline assignment: CDR1 SEHNR and CDR2 FQNEAQ (reference sequence). The CDR3 is 15 residues long. V lost 5 bases and J lost 4, with 15 bases in between. The CDR3 coding sequence is TGTGCCAGCAGCCGAGAACCCGCGACCGGAAACACCATATATTTT. Translating gives CASSREPATGNTIYF.

This clonotype has ten or more counts. The V call is TRBV7-6, the J call TRBJ2-7, with 7 positions matching TRBD2. The CDR3 contains 16 residues. V was clipped by 3 bases and J by 2 bases; unmatched bases: 10. Germline values: CDR1 SGHVS, CDR2 FNYEAQ. In DNA form, the CDR3 reads TGTGCCAGCAGCTTGACCCATAGCGGGCAGGCCTACGAGCAGTACTTC. Amino acids: CASSLTHSGQAYEQYF.

This clonotype was found a few times. The gene calls are TRBV20-1 and TRBJ2-2; D may be TRBD1 (6 bases). This CDR3 spans 16 amino acids. Trimming cost V 0 bases and J 4 bases, with 15 bases left between them. Germline V CDR1 and CDR2: DFQATT, SNEGSKA (reference sequence). The CDR3 reads CSARDSRQAITGELFF. Here the CDR3 DNA reads TGCAGTGCTAGAGACTCAAGACAGGCAATCACCGGGGAGCTGTTTTTT.

This sequence joins TRBV10-3 and TRBJ1-5, with no clear D. This CDR3 has 13 residues. V was pared by 10 bases and J by 4 bases, with 14 bases between. The germline V gene encodes CDR1 ENHRY and CDR2 SYGVKD. CDR3 sequence: CASTGSLNQPQHF. CDR3 bases: TGTGCCAGCACTGGCAGCTTGAATCAGCCCCAGCATTTT.

Concerning this clonotype: Here the CDR3 omits its conserved ending phenylalanine or tryptophan, so a read error is the likely source. No DNA is shown, since the ends of the CDR3 on it are uncertain; the CDR3 is the one TCRdb lists. The gene calls are TRBV15 and TRBJ2-5; no check of the table's D call, TRBD2, against the DNA was made. CDR1 LNHNV and CDR2 YYDKDF come from the germline V gene (reference sequence). The CDR3 totals 12 residues, both ends included. CDR3 protein: CATSRDRRGAYT.

This clonotype was recorded many times. V and J are TRBV20-1 and TRBJ2-5; D possibly corresponds to TRBD1 (6 bases). Trimming removed 3 bases from V and 4 bases from J, with 18 bases in between. The CDR3 is made up of 15 amino acids. The germline CDR1 and CDR2 sequences are DFQATT and SNEGSKA (reference sequence). The CDR3 region is CSASQRTGFGETQYF. The CDR3 nucleotides read TGCAGTGCTAGTCAACGCACAGGGTTCGGAGAGACCCAGTACTTC.

This clonotype was recorded at least ten times. The V call is TRBV4-3, the J call TRBJ2-5; TRBD2 might be the D (5 bases). The V end lost 2 bases, the J end lost 1 base, and 14 bases lay between the germline ends. The CDR3 has 16 amino acids. From germline, CDR1 is LGHNA and CDR2 YSLEER. This CDR3 is CASSQFPDLSQETQYF. The CDR3 nucleotides are TGCGCCAGCAGCCAATTCCCGGACTTGTCCCAAGAGACCCAGTACTTC.